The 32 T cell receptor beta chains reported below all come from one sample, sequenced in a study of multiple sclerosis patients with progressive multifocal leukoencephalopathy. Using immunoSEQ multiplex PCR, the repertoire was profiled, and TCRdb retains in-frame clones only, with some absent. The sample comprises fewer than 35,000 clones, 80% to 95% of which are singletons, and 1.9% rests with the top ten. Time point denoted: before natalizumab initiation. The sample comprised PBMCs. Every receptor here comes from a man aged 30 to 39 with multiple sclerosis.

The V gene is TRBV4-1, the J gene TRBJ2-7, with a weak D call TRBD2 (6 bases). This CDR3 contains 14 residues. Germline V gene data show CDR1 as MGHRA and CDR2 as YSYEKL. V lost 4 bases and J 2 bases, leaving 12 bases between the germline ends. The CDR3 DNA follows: TGCGCCAGCAGCCCGGGGGACCGCACCTACGAGCAGTACTTC. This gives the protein CASSPGDRTYEQYF.

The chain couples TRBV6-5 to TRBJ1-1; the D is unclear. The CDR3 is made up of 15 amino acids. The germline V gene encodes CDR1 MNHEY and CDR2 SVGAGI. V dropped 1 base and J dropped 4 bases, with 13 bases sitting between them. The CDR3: CASSYLTNWGTEAFF. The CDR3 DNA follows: TGTGCCAGCAGTTACTTAACAAATTGGGGCACTGAAGCTTTCTTT.

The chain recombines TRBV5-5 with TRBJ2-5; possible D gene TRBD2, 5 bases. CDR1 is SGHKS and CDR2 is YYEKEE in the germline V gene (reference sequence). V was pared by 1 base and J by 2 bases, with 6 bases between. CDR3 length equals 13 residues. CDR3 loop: CASSLRGQETQYF. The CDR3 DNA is TGTGCCAGCAGCTTGAGAGGGCAAGAGACCCAGTACTTC.

The CDR3 bases are TGCGCCAGCAGCTTGGTCGGCGGGAGGGCAATATTCGAGCAGTACTTC. Protein sequence: CASSLVGGRAIFEQYF. The V gene is TRBV5-1, the J gene TRBJ2-7; 9 nucleotides line up with TRBD2. After removal of 0 bases from V and 6 bases from J, the junction contained 10 bases not matched to a gene. The CDR3 spans 16 residues. Germline lookup yields CDR1 SGHRS and CDR2 YFSETQ.

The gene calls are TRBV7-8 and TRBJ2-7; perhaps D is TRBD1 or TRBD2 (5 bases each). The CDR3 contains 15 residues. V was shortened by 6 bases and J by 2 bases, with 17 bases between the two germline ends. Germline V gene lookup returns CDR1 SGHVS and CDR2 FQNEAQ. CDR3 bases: TGTGCCAGCAGTTATAAAGGGACGGGGACCTACGAGCAGTACTTC. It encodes CASSYKGTGTYEQYF.

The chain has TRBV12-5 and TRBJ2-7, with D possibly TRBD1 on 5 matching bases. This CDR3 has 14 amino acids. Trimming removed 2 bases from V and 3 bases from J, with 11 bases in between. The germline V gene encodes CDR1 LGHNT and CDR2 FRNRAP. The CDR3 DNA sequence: TGTGCTAGTGGTTTGAGTGGACACCTCTACGAGCAGTACGTC. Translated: CASGLSGHLYEQYV.

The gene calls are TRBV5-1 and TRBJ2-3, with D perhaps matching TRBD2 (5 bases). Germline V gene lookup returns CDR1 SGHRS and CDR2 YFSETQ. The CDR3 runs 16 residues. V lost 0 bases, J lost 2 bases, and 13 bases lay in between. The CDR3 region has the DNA TGCGCCAGCAGCTTGGTCGTCAGGAGGTACACAGATACGCAGTATTTT. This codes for CASSLVVRRYTDTQYF.

In DNA form, the CDR3 reads TGTGCCAGCAGCTCGCCGGGACAGGGTCCTTACGAGCAGTACTTC. Amino acid sequence: CASSSPGQGPYEQYF. The rearrangement links TRBV5-4 to TRBJ2-7, with 9 bases that match TRBD1. The CDR3 is made up of 15 amino acids. The germline V gene encodes CDR1 SGHNT and CDR2 YYREEE (reference sequence). V dropped 3 bases and J dropped 4; count of bases not matched to a gene: 8.

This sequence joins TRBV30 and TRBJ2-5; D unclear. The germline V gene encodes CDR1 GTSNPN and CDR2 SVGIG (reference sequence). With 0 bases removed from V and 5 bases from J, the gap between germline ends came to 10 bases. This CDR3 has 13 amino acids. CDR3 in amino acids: CAWSVPGIETQYF. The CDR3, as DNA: TGTGCCTGGAGTGTACCGGGCATTGAGACCCAGTACTTC.

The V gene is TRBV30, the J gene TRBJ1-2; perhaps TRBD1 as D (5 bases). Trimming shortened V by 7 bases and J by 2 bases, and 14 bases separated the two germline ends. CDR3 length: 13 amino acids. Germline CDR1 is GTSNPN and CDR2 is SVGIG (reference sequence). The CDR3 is CALALQDNYGYTF. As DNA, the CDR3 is TGTGCCTTAGCGTTACAGGACAACTATGGCTACACCTTC.

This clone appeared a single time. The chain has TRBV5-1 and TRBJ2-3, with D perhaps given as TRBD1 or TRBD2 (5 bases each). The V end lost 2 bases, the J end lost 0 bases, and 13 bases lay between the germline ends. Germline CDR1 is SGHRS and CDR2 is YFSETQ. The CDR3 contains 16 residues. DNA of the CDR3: TGCGCCAGCAGCTTAGTACCGGGACGGAGCACAGATACGCAGTATTTT. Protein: CASSLVPGRSTDTQYF.

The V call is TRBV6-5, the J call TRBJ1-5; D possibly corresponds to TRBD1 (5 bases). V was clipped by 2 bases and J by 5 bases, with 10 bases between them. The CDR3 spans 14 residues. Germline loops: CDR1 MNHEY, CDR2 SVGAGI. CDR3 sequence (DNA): TGTGCCAGCAGTTACAGGGCACAGGATCAGCCCCAGCATTTT. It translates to CASSYRAQDQPQHF.

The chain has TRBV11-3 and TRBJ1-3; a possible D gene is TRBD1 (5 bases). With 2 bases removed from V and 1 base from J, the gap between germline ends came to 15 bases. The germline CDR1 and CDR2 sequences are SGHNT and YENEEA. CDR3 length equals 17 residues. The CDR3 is CASSLQGTGGSGNTIYF. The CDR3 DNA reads TGTGCCAGCAGCTTACAGGGAACCGGAGGATCTGGAAACACCATATATTTT.

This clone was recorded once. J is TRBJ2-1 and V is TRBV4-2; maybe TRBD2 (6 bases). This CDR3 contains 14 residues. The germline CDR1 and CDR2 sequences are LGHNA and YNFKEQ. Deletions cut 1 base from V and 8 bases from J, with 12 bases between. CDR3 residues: CASSQGSGSYEQFF. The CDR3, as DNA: TGTGCCAGCAGCCAAGGATCCGGGAGCTATGAGCAGTTCTTC.

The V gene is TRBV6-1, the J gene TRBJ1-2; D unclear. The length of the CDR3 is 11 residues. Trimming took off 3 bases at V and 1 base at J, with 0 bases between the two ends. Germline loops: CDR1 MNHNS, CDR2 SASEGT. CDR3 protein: CASSDNYGYTF. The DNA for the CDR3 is TGTGCCAGCAGTGATAACTATGGCTACACCTTC.

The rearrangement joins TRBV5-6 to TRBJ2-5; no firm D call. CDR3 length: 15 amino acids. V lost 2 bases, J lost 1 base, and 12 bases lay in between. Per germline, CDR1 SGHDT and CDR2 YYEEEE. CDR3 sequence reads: CASSFSPGRQETQYF. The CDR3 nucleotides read TGTGCCAGCAGCTTTTCTCCGGGCCGCCAAGAGACCCAGTACTTC.

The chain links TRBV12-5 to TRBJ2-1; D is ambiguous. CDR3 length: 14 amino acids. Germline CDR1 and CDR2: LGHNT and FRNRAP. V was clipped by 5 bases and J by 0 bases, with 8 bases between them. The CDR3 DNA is TGTGCTAGTGGTGCACAGAGCTCCTACAATGAGCAGTTCTTC. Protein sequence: CASGAQSSYNEQFF.

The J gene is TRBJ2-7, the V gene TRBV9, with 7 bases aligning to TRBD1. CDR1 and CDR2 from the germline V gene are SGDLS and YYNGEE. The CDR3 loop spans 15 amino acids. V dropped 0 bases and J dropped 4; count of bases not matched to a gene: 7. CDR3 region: CASSVGYRGIYEQYF. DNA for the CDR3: TGTGCCAGCAGCGTAGGGTACAGGGGAATTTACGAGCAGTACTTC.

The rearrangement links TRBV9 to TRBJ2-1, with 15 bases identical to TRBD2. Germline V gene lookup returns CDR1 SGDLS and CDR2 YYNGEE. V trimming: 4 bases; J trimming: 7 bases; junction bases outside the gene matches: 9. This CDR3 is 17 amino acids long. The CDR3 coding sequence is TGTGCCAGCAGCTTTGGACTAGCGGGAGGGCCTGGGAATGAGCAGTTCTTC. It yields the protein CASSFGLAGGPGNEQFF.

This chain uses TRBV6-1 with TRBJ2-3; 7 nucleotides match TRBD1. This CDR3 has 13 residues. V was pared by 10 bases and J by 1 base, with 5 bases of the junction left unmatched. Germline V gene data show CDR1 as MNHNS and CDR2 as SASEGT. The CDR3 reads CAIDRDGTDTQYF. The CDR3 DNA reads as TGTGCCATCGACAGGGATGGCACAGATACGCAGTATTTT.

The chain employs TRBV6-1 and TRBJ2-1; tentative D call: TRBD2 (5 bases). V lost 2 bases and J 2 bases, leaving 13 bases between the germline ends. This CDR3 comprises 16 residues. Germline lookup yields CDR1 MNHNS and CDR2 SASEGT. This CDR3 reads CASSELGGLTYNEQFF. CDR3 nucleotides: TGTGCCAGCAGTGAACTCGGCGGGCTAACCTACAATGAGCAGTTCTTC.

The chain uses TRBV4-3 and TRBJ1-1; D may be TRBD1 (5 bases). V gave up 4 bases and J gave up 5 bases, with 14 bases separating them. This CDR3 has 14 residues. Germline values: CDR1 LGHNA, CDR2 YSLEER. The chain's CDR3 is CASSLWTSGTEAFF. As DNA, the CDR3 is TGCGCCAGCAGCCTCTGGACATCGGGGACTGAAGCTTTCTTT.

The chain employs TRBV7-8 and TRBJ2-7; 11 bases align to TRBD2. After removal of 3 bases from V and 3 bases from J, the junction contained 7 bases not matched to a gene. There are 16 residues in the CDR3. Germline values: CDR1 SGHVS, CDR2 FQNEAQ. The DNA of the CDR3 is TGTGCCAGCAGCTTTCCGGGACTAGCGGATAACTACGAGCAGTACTTC. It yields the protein CASSFPGLADNYEQYF. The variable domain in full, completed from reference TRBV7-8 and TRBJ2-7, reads GAGVSQSPRYKVAKRGQDVALRCDPISGHVSLFWYQQALGQGPEFLTYFQNEAQLDKSGLPSDRFFAERPEGSVSTLKIQRTQQEDSAVYLCASSFPGLADNYEQYFGPGTRLTVT.

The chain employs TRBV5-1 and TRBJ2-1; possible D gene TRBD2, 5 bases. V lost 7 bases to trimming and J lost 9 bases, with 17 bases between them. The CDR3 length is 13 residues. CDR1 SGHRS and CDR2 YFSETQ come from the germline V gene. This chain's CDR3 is CASRYSFEGEQFF. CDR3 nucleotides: TGCGCCAGCCGCTACTCTTTCGAGGGTGAGCAGTTCTTC.

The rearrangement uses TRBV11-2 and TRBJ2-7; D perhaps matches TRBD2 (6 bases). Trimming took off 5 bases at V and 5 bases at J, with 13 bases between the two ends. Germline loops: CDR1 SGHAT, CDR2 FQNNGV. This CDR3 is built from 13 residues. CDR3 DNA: TGTGCCAGCAGCCTCCCTTGGGGGGACGAGCAGTACTTC. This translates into CASSLPWGDEQYF.

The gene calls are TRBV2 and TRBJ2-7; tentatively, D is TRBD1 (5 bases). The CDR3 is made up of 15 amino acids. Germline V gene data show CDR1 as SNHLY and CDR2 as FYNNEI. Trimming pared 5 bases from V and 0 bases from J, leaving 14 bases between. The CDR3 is CASSSGHIYSYEQYV. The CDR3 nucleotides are TGTGCCAGCAGTTCTGGACATATCTACTCCTACGAGCAGTACGTC.

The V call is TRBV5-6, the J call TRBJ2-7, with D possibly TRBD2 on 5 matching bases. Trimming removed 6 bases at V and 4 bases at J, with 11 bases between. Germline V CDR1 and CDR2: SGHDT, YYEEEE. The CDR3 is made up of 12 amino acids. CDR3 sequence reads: CASTDRGYEQYF. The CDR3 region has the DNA TGTGCCAGCACTGACCGCGGGTACGAGCAGTACTTC.

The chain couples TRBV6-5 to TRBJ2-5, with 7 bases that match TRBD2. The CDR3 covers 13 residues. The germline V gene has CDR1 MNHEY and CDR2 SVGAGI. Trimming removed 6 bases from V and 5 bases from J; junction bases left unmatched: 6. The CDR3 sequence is CASSVGGIETQYF. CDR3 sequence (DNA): TGTGCCAGCAGCGTCGGGGGGATTGAGACCCAGTACTTC.

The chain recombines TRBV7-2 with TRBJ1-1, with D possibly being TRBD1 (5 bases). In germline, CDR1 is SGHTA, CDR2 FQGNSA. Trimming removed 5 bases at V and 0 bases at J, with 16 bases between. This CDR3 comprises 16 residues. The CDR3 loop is CASSPRQTHMNTEAFF. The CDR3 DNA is TGTGCCAGCAGCCCGCGACAGACCCACATGAACACTGAAGCTTTCTTT.

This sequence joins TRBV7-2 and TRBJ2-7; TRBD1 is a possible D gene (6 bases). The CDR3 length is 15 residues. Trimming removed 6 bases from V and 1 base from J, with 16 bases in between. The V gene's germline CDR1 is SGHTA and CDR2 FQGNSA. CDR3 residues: CASRRAGTRSYEQYF. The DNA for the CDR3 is TGTGCCAGCAGGCGGGCCGGGACAAGATCCTACGAGCAGTACTTC.

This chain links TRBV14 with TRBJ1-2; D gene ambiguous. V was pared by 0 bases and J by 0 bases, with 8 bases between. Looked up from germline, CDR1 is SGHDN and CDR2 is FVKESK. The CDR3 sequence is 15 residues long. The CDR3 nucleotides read TGTGCCAGCAGCCAAGAGGGCACTACTAACTATGGCTACACCTTC. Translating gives CASSQEGTTNYGYTF.

The CDR3 nucleotides are TGTGCCAGCAGTGGGGGAGGGTTGGGACAGCCCCAGCATTTT. Protein: CASSGGGLGQPQHF. The chain recombines TRBV2 with TRBJ1-5; D remains unclear. This CDR3 is 14 amino acids long. V was clipped by 4 bases and J by 7 bases, with 14 bases between them. Germline V gene data show CDR1 as SNHLY and CDR2 as FYNNEI.